This T cell receptor (beta chain) emerged from a study of blood T cell repertoires in COVID-19 (dated by TCRdb to about 2020). Regarding the research as a whole: Samples from collaborators originated in the United States, Italy and Spain and spanned both the acute and convalescent phases of COVID-19. Sample metadata almost always included a de-identified subject ID, COVID-19 status, age in years and sex. Samples came from the ongoing ImmuneRACE study (first 160 participants) plus 1,254 subjects from 6 global collaborators. The repertoires were released in a freely available public database intended as a resource for research on the immune response to SARS-CoV-2. Where available, HLA class I and class II types were taken from metadata supplied by the sample provider and were not determined by assay-based typing. The dataset comprised deeply sampled blood TCRbeta repertoires from subjects exposed to, actively infected with, or recovered from COVID-19. The prospective study material was composed of cDNA or gDNA derived from T cells, B-cell-depleted T cells, or PBMCs.

The immunoSEQ Assay, a bias-controlled multiplex PCR, was used to amplify TCRbeta CDR3 regions from genomic DNA. The paper's processing steps were these. Within the assay, amplification of reference gene primers was used to estimate how many nucleated cells each sample contained. To quantify the absolute abundance of each unique TCRbeta CDR3 rearrangement, sequence reads were collapsed and filtered. For each sample, productive Simpson clonality was calculated by taking the square root of Simpson's diversity index across productive rearrangements. In its TCRdb copy, this immuneACCESS table keeps in-frame sequences only and misses some clones. Where compared with another copy, unresolved V genes explain less than half of these, and the others have no known cause. That table furnishes V, J and clone size, whereas the DNA furnished D and trimming. For this sample there are tens of thousands of clones; approximately 94% appear just once. Around 4% of the sample is taken by the ten largest.

Here is what the overall study found, with its caveats: The quantity of clinical and demographic metadata differed by source and by participant and was supplied without curation.

Comment on this clone: Its antigen is still unknown. Base quality data are lacking; no much larger clone is found one base away.

The CDR3 sequence holds 16 residues, the cysteine and phenylalanine included. The sequence is cut down to CDR3 DNA, 48 bases in frame from base 1. The germline V gene supplies CDR1 SGHAT and CDR2 FQNNGV. Trimming leaves V shorter by 5 bases and J shorter by 3 bases, with the junction holding 10 bases beyond the gene matches. Collaborating institutions collected whole blood in K2EDTA tubes following their own protocols. For TCRbeta analysis, collaborators shipped samples as frozen whole blood, isolated PBMCs, or DNA extracted from either of those sample types. The material sequenced was peripheral blood. The sequence derives from a human donor with active COVID-19. The donor label of this sample is uncertain. The chain employs TRBV11-2 and TRBJ2-3; 8 central nucleotides agree with TRBD1. CDR3 region: CASSTRSGGRTDTQYF. The bases read TGTGCCAGCAGCACGAGATCAGGGGGCCGGACAGATACGCAGTATTTT.